Listed below are T cell receptor beta chains from one sample, sequenced in a study of blood T cell repertoires in COVID-19. TCRdb's table, derived via immunoSEQ multiplex PCR, lists solely in-frame clones and lacks some. The data hold 310,000 or so clones, with 80% to 90% observed a single time. The sequenced sample consisted of peripheral blood. These receptors all come from a woman between 45 and 60 years old with acute or convalescent COVID-19. Both conserved end residues are part of each CDR3. D genes are given only for firm matches.

TRBV19,TRBJ1-3,.,TGTGCCAGTAGTATCTGGGCAGGCAGTCCAGAAGCTGGAAACACCATATATTTT,CASSIWAGSPEAGNTIYF
TRBV24-1,TRBJ2-2,TRBD1,TGTGCCACCAGTGATTTGGGACAGGGGAACACCGGGGAGCTGTTTTTT,CATSDLGQGNTGELFF
TRBV10-2,TRBJ2-5,.,TGCGCCAGCAGCGGGGAGGAGAAGACCCAGTACTTC,CASSGEEKTQYF
TRBV5-1,TRBJ1-2,TRBD1,TGCGCCAGCAGCCCGACCTCAGGGGGCTACTATGGCTACACCTTC,CASSPTSGGYYGYTF
TRBV5-1,TRBJ2-3,TRBD1,TGCGCCAGCAGCTCGGGCCGACAGGGGGGCACAGATACGCAGTATTTT,CASSSGRQGGTDTQYF
TRBV29-1,TRBJ2-1,TRBD1,TGCAGCGTTGGAGGGACAGCTCCTAACAATGAGCAGTTCTTC,CSVGGTAPNNEQFF
TRBV6-5,TRBJ1-3,.,TGTGCCAGCCGCAGACTGGAATCTGGAAACACCATATATTTT,CASRRLESGNTIYF
TRBV6-6,TRBJ2-7,TRBD1,TGTGCCAGCAGTAACTCGAGACAGGGGGGGCCCTACGAGCAGTACTTC,CASSNSRQGGPYEQYF
TRBV10-1,TRBJ2-1,.,TGCGCCAGCAGTGGAGGACGAGCGGTCTACAATGAGCAGTTCTTC,CASSGGRAVYNEQFF
TRBV20-1,TRBJ2-1,TRBD1,TGCAGTGCTAGTCGGCAGGGGGCCCTCAATGAGCAGTTCTTC,CSASRQGALNEQFF
TRBV27,TRBJ2-1,.,TGTGCCAGCAGTTCGGCCAGCAGCGGTGAGCAGTTCTTC,CASSSASSGEQFF
TRBV5-1,TRBJ2-1,.,TGCGCCAGCAGCTTGGACGGGACTGCCTACAATGAGCAGTTCTTC,CASSLDGTAYNEQFF
TRBV6-5,TRBJ1-4,.,TGTGCCAGCAGTTACCAGCAGGGAGGTAATGAAAAACTGTTTTTT,CASSYQQGGNEKLFF
TRBV6-5,TRBJ1-1,.,TGTGCCAGCAGTTACTCTCGAGAAGAAGCTTTCTTT,CASSYSREEAFF
TRBV7-9,TRBJ1-1,.,TGTGCCAGCAGCCTCGTGGGCCGACCTGAAGCTTTCTTT,CASSLVGRPEAFF
TRBV11-2,TRBJ1-4,.,TGTGCCAGCAGCTTAGTTCGGGGGGCGGCTAATGAAAAACTGTTTTTT,CASSLVRGAANEKLFF
TRBV14,TRBJ2-1,.,TGTGCCAGCAGCCAATTCCAGGGCGGCCTTTACAATGAGCAGTTCTTC,CASSQFQGGLYNEQFF
TRBV10-3,TRBJ2-2,TRBD1,TGTGCCATCAAGGGACAGGGAAATGCCGGGGAGCTGTTTTTT,CAIKGQGNAGELFF
TRBV15,TRBJ2-6,.,TGTGCCACCAGCAGACCACAGTCTGGGGCCAACGTCCTGACTTTC,CATSRPQSGANVLTF
TRBV7-6,TRBJ1-4,TRBD1,TGTGCCAGCAGCGGGGGACAGAGGGAAGAAAAACTGTTTTTT,CASSGGQREEKLFF
TRBV19,TRBJ2-1,TRBD1,TGTGCCAGTAGTATACTGACAGGGGGGCGGAGCTCCTACAATGAGCAGTTCTTC,CASSILTGGRSSYNEQFF
TRBV7-2,TRBJ1-3,.,TGTGCCAGCACCGGACAACCTGGAAACACCATATATTTT,CASTGQPGNTIYF
TRBV7-9,TRBJ2-5,.,TGTGCCAGCAGTTTAGACAGCCTAGAGACCCAGTACTTC,CASSLDSLETQYF
TRBV29-1,TRBJ2-4,.,TGCAGCGTTGAACAAGATTCCGGGGACATTCAGTACTTC,CSVEQDSGDIQYF
TRBV6-4,TRBJ2-3,.,TGTGCCAGCAGTGAGAGCGGACAGCTCGGTACGCAGTATTTT,CASSESGQLGTQYF
TRBV27,TRBJ2-3,TRBD1,TGTGCCAGCAGGGACAGGGACACAGATACGCAGTATTTT,CASRDRDTDTQYF